The 11 T cell receptor beta chains in this list originate from one sample, sequenced in a study of metastatic and nonmetastatic thyroid tumors. TCRdb called clones again from the PCR reads with MiXCR. The sample shows 15,000 to 20,000 clones, roughly 20% of them seen only once. There were no patients who had received any treatment before thyroid surgery. Source material: adjacent normal tissue. The source is a female donor with papillary thyroid cancer or a benign thyroid nodule (not recorded which). Some clones in this sample may be carry-over from other donors' samples.

The chain couples TRBV27 to TRBJ1-2; unclear D gene. The germline V gene has CDR1 MNHEY and CDR2 SMNVEV (reference sequence). V was pared by 1 base and J by 8 bases, with 26 bases between. This CDR3 is built from 18 residues. CDR3 amino acids: CASSLYGRSLGNAYGYTF. The CDR3 coding sequence is TGTGCCAGCAGTTTATATGGCAGGAGCTTAGGAAATGCATACGGCTACACCTTC.

The chain uses TRBV20-1 and TRBJ1-2; no firm D call. The V end was cut by 3 bases, the J end by 1 base, with 15 bases between. CDR1 and CDR2 (germline): DFQATT, SNEGSKA (reference sequence). This CDR3 has 15 residues. The DNA for the CDR3 is TGCAGTGCTAGGGATGTGGAAGGCCTTAACTATGGCTACACCTTC. Its translation: CSARDVEGLNYGYTF.

This clone is medium-sized. CDR3 in amino acids: CASSDSPGELFF. CDR3 bases: TGTGCCAGCAGTGACAGTCCCGGGGAGCTGTTTTTT. V and J are TRBV6-2 or TRBV6-3 and TRBJ2-2; TRBD1 is a possible D gene (5 bases). This CDR3 contains 12 residues. Between the trimmed V and J ends, which lost 5 bases and 6 bases, there was a span of 7 bases. Germline CDR1 reads MNHEY; CDR2 reads SVGEGT.

J is TRBJ2-7 and V is TRBV20-1; maybe TRBD2 (7 bases). V lost 4 bases and J lost 7, with 26 bases in between. There are 16 residues in the CDR3. From germline, CDR1 is DFQATT and CDR2 SNEGSKA (reference sequence). CDR3 nucleotides: TGCAGTGCTACAGAGCCTCAGGGAGGGCTAAGGGGGGAGCAGTACTTC. Its translation is CSATEPQGGLRGEQYF.

By proportion, this clone is large. This chain uses TRBV4-3 with TRBJ1-6, with no clear D. The CDR3 is 15 residues long. Trimming shortened V by 4 bases and J by 7 bases, and 14 bases separated the two germline ends. Germline V gene sequence: CDR1 LGHNA, CDR2 YSLEER. CDR3 sequence reads: CASSPLGGSNSPLHF. The CDR3, as DNA: TGCGCCAGCAGCCCCCTAGGTGGAAGCAATTCACCCCTCCACTTT.

The CDR3 sequence is CASFRDRAETQYF. The CDR3 DNA sequence: TGTGCCAGCTTTCGGGACAGGGCTGAGACCCAGTACTTC. The J gene is TRBJ2-5, the V gene TRBV2; 9 nucleotides match TRBD1. The length of the CDR3 is 13 residues. V was clipped by 8 bases and J by 5 bases; unmatched bases: 6. The germline CDR1 and CDR2 sequences are SNHLY and FYNNEI.

This clone is medium-sized by share. This sequence joins TRBV28 and TRBJ1-2, with unresolved D. Trimming cost V 3 bases and J 6 bases, with 5 bases left between them. The CDR3 extends over 11 amino acids. Germline assignment: CDR1 MDHEN and CDR2 SYDVKM. The CDR3 sequence is CASSFRNGYTF. CDR3 bases: TGTGCCAGCAGTTTTAGGAATGGCTACACCTTC.

This clone is medium-sized (0.01 to 0.1%) within its sample. The V and J genes are TRBV9 and TRBJ1-5; no clear D gene. Germline assignment: CDR1 SGDLS and CDR2 YYNGEE. The CDR3 runs 15 residues. V was clipped by 0 bases and J by 9 bases, with 16 bases between them. CDR3 in DNA: TGTGCCAGCAGCGTAGGAGAGGGAGTAGGTTGGCCCCAGCATTTT. Encoded protein: CASSVGEGVGWPQHF.

The rearrangement links TRBV20-1 to TRBJ2-1, with 8 bases lining up with TRBD2. The CDR3 totals 13 residues. Looked up from germline, CDR1 is DFQATT and CDR2 is SNEGSKA (reference sequence). V lost 4 bases, J lost 3 bases, and 2 bases stayed unmatched. The chain's CDR3 is CSAISGNYNEQFF. The CDR3 DNA is TGCAGTGCTATTAGCGGGAACTACAATGAGCAGTTCTTC.

J is TRBJ2-7 and V is TRBV7-2; D unclear. The germline CDR1 and CDR2 sequences are SGHTA and FQGNSA. This CDR3 is built from 14 residues. V lost 1 base to trimming and J lost 3 bases, with 10 bases between them. CDR3 nucleotides: TGTGCCAGCAGCTTAGAATCGCCGTTCTACGAGCAGTACTTC. Its translation: CASSLESPFYEQYF.

This clone was observed a few times. A single base separates this from a much larger clone, so it may be a read error. The chain recombines TRBV4-3 with TRBJ1-5, with a possible D match to TRBD1 (5 bases). Per germline, CDR1 LGHNA and CDR2 YSLEER. The V end lost 5 bases, the J end lost 5 bases, and 10 bases lay between the germline ends. The CDR3 runs 13 residues. The CDR3 DNA sequence: TGCGCCAGCAGCGTAGACAGTTATCAGCCCCAGCATTTT. As protein: CASSVDSYQPQHF.